This T cell receptor (beta chain) was obtained from a study of neurological immune-mediated disorders. The CDR3 runs to 16 residues. V was shortened by 0 bases and J by 0 bases, with 11 bases between the two germline ends. Germline V lookup: CDR1 SGHDN, CDR2 FVKESK. The method for making cDNA was 5'RACE, and it used 10-nucleotide random UMIs. TCRdb ran MiXCR on the 5' RACE reads and lists one entry per CDR3 protein. The sample lists around 71,000 distinct CDR3 sequences, around 15% occurring once. Study-wide points: TCR clonal expansion peaked in HTLV-1-associated myelopathy patients and was lowest in multiple sclerosis patients. There were no CDR3 amino acid sequences shared by expanded clones across subjects, a result suggesting private repertoires in all groups.

Time point specified: longitudinal time-point 1 (baseline). The unsorted libraries were generated from a total of 2 million PBMCs, which had been stored in RNAlater at -80 C. Notes on this clonotype: Its antigen is as yet unknown.

The clonotype originates from a female donor with HTLV-1-associated myelopathy (HAM/TSP). The specimen was PBMCs. This chain joins TRBV14 and TRBJ1-1; D remains ambiguous. CDR3 sequence: CASSQEGEHLNTEAFF. As DNA, the CDR3 is TGTGCCAGCAGCCAAGAAGGAGAACATTTGAACACTGAAGCTTTCTTT.